These 5 T cell receptor beta chains share one sample of origin, sequenced in a study of blood T cell repertoires in COVID-19. Method: immunoSEQ multiplex PCR; TCRdb's copy keeps in-frame clones and lacks some. The sample consists of about 73,000 clones, roughly 88% of them appearing once. Sequencing was carried out using peripheral blood. These receptors came from a man older than 75 with active or convalescent COVID-19.

This chain uses TRBV9 with TRBJ2-5; tentatively, D is TRBD1 (6 bases). Germline assignment: CDR1 SGDLS and CDR2 YYNGEE. Trimming left V 4 bases short and J 4 bases short, with 17 bases between. The CDR3 runs to 15 residues. The CDR3 spells CASSPNRVPGETQYF. The CDR3 region has the DNA TGTGCCAGCAGCCCAAACAGGGTCCCGGGAGAGACCCAGTACTTC.

This chain connects TRBV2 to TRBJ2-7; 14 nucleotides line up with TRBD2. This CDR3 region has 16 residues. V lost 4 bases to trimming and J lost 3 bases; unmatched junction nucleotides: 5. The germline V gene encodes CDR1 SNHLY and CDR2 FYNNEI. Here the CDR3 reads CASSARTSGRHYEQYF. The CDR3 DNA sequence: TGTGCCAGCAGTGCCAGGACTAGCGGGAGGCACTACGAGCAGTACTTC.

The chain uses TRBV28 and TRBJ2-3; TRBD2 might be the D (5 bases). CDR3 length: 14 amino acids. Germline CDR1 MDHEN, CDR2 SYDVKM. V lost 4 bases and J lost 2, with 10 bases in between. CDR3 nucleotide sequence: TGTGCCAGCAGTTCGCGGACTTACACAGATACGCAGTATTTT. This encodes CASSSRTYTDTQYF.

The CDR3 spells CASSLTGTANYGYTF. In nucleotides, the CDR3 is TGCGCCAGCAGCCTGACCGGGACAGCTAACTATGGCTACACCTTC. This rearrangement joins TRBV5-1 to TRBJ1-2; 7 bases agree with TRBD1. There are 15 residues in the CDR3. Germline V gene lookup returns CDR1 SGHRS and CDR2 YFSETQ. With 4 bases clipped from V and 0 bases from J, the junction kept 6 bases outside the gene matches.

The rearrangement joins TRBV11-3 to TRBJ2-3; 8 bases agree with TRBD1. Germline V CDR1 and CDR2: SGHNT, YENEEA. The CDR3 runs to 15 residues. Unmatched junction bases numbered 8, after V lost 6 bases and J lost 3 bases. The DNA of the CDR3 is TGTGCCAGCAGGGAGGGGACAGGAGAGACAGATACGCAGTATTTT. It codes for CASREGTGETDTQYF.